These 12 T cell receptor beta chains came from one sample sequenced in a study of neoadjuvant anti-PD-1 for oral cavity cancer. The assay was immunoSEQ multiplex PCR, and TCRdb's table has in-frame clones only and misses some. Counted here are around 62,000 clones, approximately 79% occurring once; the ten biggest clones make up 2.5% to 3%. The sample here was PBMCs, taken before nivolumab (anti-PD-1) treatment. These receptors were taken from a person aged 40 to 85 with oral cavity squamous cell carcinoma.

This chain links TRBV5-1 with TRBJ1-2, with 11 bases identical to TRBD1. Germline lookup yields CDR1 SGHRS and CDR2 YFSETQ. The V and J ends lost 4 bases and 2 bases, in that order; junction bases with no gene match: 4. The CDR3 has 15 residues. The CDR3 loop reads CASSPGDRGNYGYTF. DNA for the CDR3: TGCGCCAGCAGCCCGGGGGACAGGGGGAACTATGGCTACACCTTC.

The CDR3, as DNA: TGTGCCTGGAGTGTAGGGGGACTAGCGGACAATGAGCAGTTCTTC. Its protein is CAWSVGGLADNEQFF. V gene TRBV30 combines with J gene TRBJ2-1; 11 bases line up with TRBD2. In germline, CDR1 is GTSNPN, CDR2 SVGIG (reference sequence). V dropped 0 bases and J dropped 5; count of bases not matched to a gene: 3. The CDR3 is 15 residues long.

The chain carries TRBV9 and TRBJ2-1, with D maybe TRBD1 (5 bases). Trimming left V 2 bases short and J 10 bases short, with 13 bases between. CDR1 is SGDLS and CDR2 is YYNGEE in the germline V gene. The CDR3 is 13 amino acids. The CDR3 nucleotides read TGTGCCAGCAGCGTTGCAGGGCCGAGGGAGCAGTTCTTC. This codes for CASSVAGPREQFF. The variable domain in full, with the rest retrieved from reference TRBV9 and TRBJ2-1, is DSGVTQTPKHLITATGQRVTLRCSPRSGDLSVYWYQQSLDQGLQFLIQYYNGEERAKGNILERFSAQQFPDLHSELNLSSLELGDSALYFCASSVAGPREQFFGPGTRLTVL.

The V and J genes are TRBV29-1 and TRBJ1-2; possible D gene TRBD1, 6 bases. Germline CDR1 reads SQVTM; CDR2 reads ANQGSEA. The CDR3 is 12 amino acids. V was shortened by 7 bases and J by 3 bases, with 12 bases between the two germline ends. The CDR3 loop reads CSGTGSDYGYTF. CDR3 bases: TGCAGCGGCACAGGGTCCGACTATGGCTACACCTTC.

CDR3 DNA sequence: TGTGCCAGCAGCTTGGCGACAGATAACACCGGGGAGCTGTTTTTT. This translates into CASSLATDNTGELFF. V and J are TRBV5-4 and TRBJ2-2; perhaps TRBD1 as D (5 bases). Per germline, CDR1 SGHNT and CDR2 YYREEE (reference sequence). V lost 0 bases, J lost 2 bases, and 8 bases lay in between. The CDR3 length is 15 residues.

This clone was observed once. The chain is built from TRBV7-8 and TRBJ2-5; tentatively, D is TRBD1 (6 bases). V lost 5 bases to trimming and J lost 0 bases, with 19 bases between them. The CDR3 loop spans 17 amino acids. Germline lookup yields CDR1 SGHVS and CDR2 FQNEAQ. CDR3 protein: CASSPVVTGSYQETQYF. The DNA for the CDR3 is TGTGCCAGCAGCCCCGTGGTAACAGGGTCGTACCAAGAGACCCAGTACTTC. Using reference TRBV7-8 and TRBJ2-5 for the parts outside the CDR3, the full variable domain is GAGVSQSPRYKVAKRGQDVALRCDPISGHVSLFWYQQALGQGPEFLTYFQNEAQLDKSGLPSDRFFAERPEGSVSTLKIQRTQQEDSAVYLCASSPVVTGSYQETQYFGPGTRLLVL.

CDR3 residues: CASSVGTGSYEQYF. The CDR3, as DNA: TGCGCCAGCAGCGTCGGGACAGGTAGCTACGAGCAGTACTTC. The chain employs TRBV5-1 and TRBJ2-7; the match to TRBD1 covers 8 bases. Germline V gene sequence: CDR1 SGHRS, CDR2 YFSETQ. The CDR3 has 14 amino acids. V lost 4 bases and J lost 3; bases outside the gene matches: 6.

The genes are TRBV7-8 and TRBJ2-1; D tentatively fits TRBD1 or TRBD2 (5 bases each). The CDR3 extends over 17 amino acids. The germline V gene has CDR1 SGHVS and CDR2 FQNEAQ. Trimming removed 5 bases at V and 6 bases at J, with 23 bases between. CDR3 DNA sequence: TGTGCCAGCAGCCACGAAGTGGTTGGGGGAACCTCCAATGAGCAGTTCTTC. Protein sequence: CASSHEVVGGTSNEQFF.

The chain combines TRBV28 with TRBJ1-2; D not resolved. Trimming took off 6 bases at V and 2 bases at J, with 13 bases between the two ends. Germline V lookup: CDR1 MDHEN, CDR2 SYDVKM. The CDR3 sequence is 14 residues long. DNA of the CDR3: TGTGCCAGCAGCTATTCACAGAGAAACTATGGCTACACCTTC. Translation: CASSYSQRNYGYTF.

About this clone itself: The sample has other DNA sequences that encode this CDR3 too. The rearrangement joins TRBV5-1 to TRBJ2-6; D is undetermined. CDR1 and CDR2 from the germline V gene are SGHRS and YFSETQ. The CDR3 consists of 15 residues. The germline V and J ends were trimmed by 0 bases and 4 bases, with 8 bases remaining between them. The CDR3, as DNA: TGCGCCAGCAGCTTGGACGGTACCGGGGCCAACGTCCTGACTTTC. The encoded protein is CASSLDGTGANVLTF. Full variable domain (missing parts from reference TRBV5-1 and TRBJ2-6): KAGVTQTPRYLIKTRGQQVTLSCSPISGHRSVSWYQQTPGQGLQFLFEYFSETQRNKGNFPGRFSGRQFSNSRSEMNVSTLELGDSALYLCASSLDGTGANVLTFGAGSRLTVL.

The V call is TRBV19, the J call TRBJ1-5; D gene uncertain. Germline-derived CDR1 and CDR2 are LNHDA and SQIVND (reference sequence). This CDR3 is 12 amino acids long. The germline V and J ends were trimmed by 6 bases and 2 bases, with 5 bases remaining between them. CDR3 bases: TGTGCCAGTAGCCTTCGCAATCAGCCCCAGCATTTT. Translated: CASSLRNQPQHF.

The rearrangement joins TRBV5-6 to TRBJ1-2, with 8 bases fitting TRBD1. J gave up 4 bases and V 5 bases, and 16 bases lay outside the gene matches. Germline loops: CDR1 SGHDT, CDR2 YYEEEE. This CDR3 comprises 17 residues. The CDR3 sequence: CASRTPFGQGESYGYTF. CDR3 DNA sequence: TGTGCCAGCAGGACCCCATTCGGACAGGGCGAGAGCTATGGCTACACCTTC.